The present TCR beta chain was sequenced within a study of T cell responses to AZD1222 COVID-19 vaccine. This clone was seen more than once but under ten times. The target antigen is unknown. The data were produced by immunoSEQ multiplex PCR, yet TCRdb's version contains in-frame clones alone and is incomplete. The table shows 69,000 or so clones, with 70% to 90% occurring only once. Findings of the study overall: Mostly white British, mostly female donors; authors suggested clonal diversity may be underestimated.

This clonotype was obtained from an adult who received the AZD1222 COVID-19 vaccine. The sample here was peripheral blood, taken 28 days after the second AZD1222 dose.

The CDR3 region is CASSRQGALELETQYF. CDR3 nucleotides: TGTGCCAGTTCAAGACAGGGGGCGTTAGAATTGGAGACCCAGTACTTC. This chain links TRBV2 with TRBJ2-5; 10 bases are a match to TRBD1. The CDR3 contains 16 residues. With V trimmed by 9 bases and J by 5 bases, 15 bases remained unmatched. CDR1 is SNHLY, CDR2 FYNNEI, per germline.